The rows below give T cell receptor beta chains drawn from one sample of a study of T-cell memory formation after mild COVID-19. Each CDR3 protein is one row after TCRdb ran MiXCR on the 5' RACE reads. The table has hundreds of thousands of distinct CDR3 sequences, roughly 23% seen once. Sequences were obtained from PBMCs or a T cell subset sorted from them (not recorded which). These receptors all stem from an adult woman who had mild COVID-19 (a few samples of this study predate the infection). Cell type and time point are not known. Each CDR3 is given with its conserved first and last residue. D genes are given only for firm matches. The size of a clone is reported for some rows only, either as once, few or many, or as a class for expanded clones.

CDR3 DNA: TGTGCCAGCAGCGCGTCCCCAGGAGGGACGCAGTATTTT; CDR3 protein: CASSASPGGTQYF; V gene: TRBV9; D gene: -; clone size: many; J gene: TRBJ2-3
CDR3 DNA: TGTGCCGCGAGACAGGATGGGAATTCACCCCTCCACTTT; CDR3 protein: CAARQDGNSPLHF; V gene: TRBV11-1; D gene: -; clone size: -; J gene: TRBJ1-6
CDR3 DNA: TGTGCCAGCAGCTCGCCCACAGGGGAAAACATTCAGTACTTC; CDR3 protein: CASSSPTGENIQYF; V gene: TRBV5-5; D gene: TRBD1; clone size: few; J gene: TRBJ2-4
CDR3 DNA: TGTGCCAGCAGCTCGTTCGGACAGGGCAGGGCCTACGAGCAGTACTTC; CDR3 protein: CASSSFGQGRAYEQYF; V gene: TRBV7-2; D gene: TRBD1; clone size: -; J gene: TRBJ2-7
CDR3 DNA: TGCGCCAGCTCAAGGGATACCCCTCGGAATGAGCAGTTCTTC; CDR3 protein: CASSRDTPRNEQFF; V gene: TRBV5-1; D gene: -; clone size: few; J gene: TRBJ2-1
CDR3 DNA: TGTGCCATCTCGAAGGGGGGGGCAGGGAATGAGCAGTTCTTC; CDR3 protein: CAISKGGAGNEQFF; V gene: TRBV15; D gene: -; clone size: few; J gene: TRBJ2-1
CDR3 DNA: TGTGCCAGCAGTCAAAGGACAGGGCAGAACACTGAAGCTTTCTTT; CDR3 protein: CASSQRTGQNTEAFF; V gene: TRBV12-3/TRBV12-4; D gene: TRBD1; clone size: -; J gene: TRBJ1-1
CDR3 DNA: TGTGCCAGCAGTTACCCCGGACAGAGACTGAACACTGAAGCTTTCTTT; CDR3 protein: CASSYPGQRLNTEAFF; V gene: TRBV6-6; D gene: -; clone size: -; J gene: TRBJ1-1
CDR3 DNA: TGTGCCAGCAGCCCCACGGGACAGGGGATATATGGCTACACCTTC; CDR3 protein: CASSPTGQGIYGYTF; V gene: TRBV7-8; D gene: TRBD1; clone size: -; J gene: TRBJ1-2
CDR3 DNA: TGTGCCAGCAGTGAGGGGGGTTTCGTCGGGGAGCTGTTTTTT; CDR3 protein: CASSEGGFVGELFF; V gene: TRBV7-2; D gene: -; clone size: -; J gene: TRBJ2-2
CDR3 DNA: TGTGCCAGCAGCCCAAGGACAGGGCATAATTCACCCCTCCACTTT; CDR3 protein: CASSPRTGHNSPLHF; V gene: TRBV9; D gene: TRBD1; clone size: many; J gene: TRBJ1-6
CDR3 DNA: TGTGCCAGCAGGGACAGGGGTCTCGAGACCCAGTACTTC; CDR3 protein: CASRDRGLETQYF; V gene: TRBV11-2; D gene: TRBD1; clone size: -; J gene: TRBJ2-5
CDR3 DNA: TGTGCCAGCAGCGTAGGGGATCCGTACAATGAGCAGTTCTTC; CDR3 protein: CASSVGDPYNEQFF; V gene: TRBV9; D gene: -; clone size: -; J gene: TRBJ2-1
CDR3 DNA: TGTGCCAGCAGCTTATCGGTCGGAGGCAGGCCCTACGAGCAGTACTTC; CDR3 protein: CASSLSVGGRPYEQYF; V gene: TRBV7-2; D gene: -; clone size: few; J gene: TRBJ2-7
CDR3 DNA: TGTGCCACCAGTGATCCCACAACAGGGTACAATGAGCAGTTCTTC; CDR3 protein: CATSDPTTGYNEQFF; V gene: TRBV24-1; D gene: -; clone size: -; J gene: TRBJ2-1
CDR3 DNA: TGTGCCAGCAGCTTACGGTTTGGTTTGCACGAGCAGTACTTC; CDR3 protein: CASSLRFGLHEQYF; V gene: TRBV7-9; D gene: -; clone size: -; J gene: TRBJ2-7
CDR3 DNA: TGTGCCAGCAGTCCGGGGGGGTGGTTGGATCAGCCCCAGCATTTT; CDR3 protein: CASSPGGWLDQPQHF; V gene: TRBV7-9; D gene: -; clone size: -; J gene: TRBJ1-5
CDR3 DNA: TGTGCCAGCAGCTTAATCCTAGCGGGACCCCCCTACAATGAGCAGTTCTTC; CDR3 protein: CASSLILAGPPYNEQFF; V gene: TRBV7-9; D gene: TRBD2; clone size: -; J gene: TRBJ2-1
CDR3 DNA: TGTGCCAGTAGTATGTTCAGGGGCCATTCCTACGAGCAGTACTTC; CDR3 protein: CASSMFRGHSYEQYF; V gene: TRBV19; D gene: -; clone size: few; J gene: TRBJ2-7
CDR3 DNA: TGTGCCAGCAGCTTATCCCCAGGCTTGGTGGAGACCCAGTACTTC; CDR3 protein: CASSLSPGLVETQYF; V gene: TRBV11-3; D gene: -; clone size: few; J gene: TRBJ2-5
CDR3 DNA: TGTGCCAGCACTCTGTCGGGGGCTAGCGGAGAGACCCAGTACTTC; CDR3 protein: CASTLSGASGETQYF; V gene: TRBV12-3/TRBV12-4; D gene: -; clone size: -; J gene: TRBJ2-5
CDR3 DNA: TGTGCCAGTAGTAAGAGCTATGGCTACACCTTC; CDR3 protein: CASSKSYGYTF; V gene: TRBV19; D gene: -; clone size: once; J gene: TRBJ1-2
CDR3 DNA: TGTGCCAGCAGCCTCAGGAGGGGGACAATTAAAGAGACCCAGTACTTC; CDR3 protein: CASSLRRGTIKETQYF; V gene: TRBV7-9; D gene: -; clone size: -; J gene: TRBJ2-5
CDR3 DNA: TGTGCCAGCAGCCCCCAGTTCTTC; CDR3 protein: CASSPQFF; V gene: TRBV7-9; D gene: -; clone size: few; J gene: TRBJ2-1
CDR3 DNA: TGTGCCAGCAGCCCCCGGGAGCTGCATTACAATGAGCAGTTCTTC; CDR3 protein: CASSPRELHYNEQFF; V gene: TRBV7-2; D gene: -; clone size: -; J gene: TRBJ2-1
CDR3 DNA: TGTGCCAGCAGTTCTCCGACAGGGGGAGAAGATACGCAGTATTTT; CDR3 protein: CASSSPTGGEDTQYF; V gene: TRBV6-2/TRBV6-3; D gene: TRBD1; clone size: -; J gene: TRBJ2-3
CDR3 DNA: TGTGCCAGCAGCCCTGCTAGCGGGAGGGTCGTGCAGTTCTTC; CDR3 protein: CASSPASGRVVQFF; V gene: TRBV7-2; D gene: TRBD2; clone size: few; J gene: TRBJ2-1
CDR3 DNA: TGCGCCAGCAGCCCACGAGGATGGTACGATTCCGCAGATACGCAGTATTTT; CDR3 protein: CASSPRGWYDSADTQYF; V gene: TRBV4-1; D gene: -; clone size: few; J gene: TRBJ2-3
CDR3 DNA: TGTGCCAGCAGTGGGACTAGCCGCACTACGCAGTATTTT; CDR3 protein: CASSGTSRTTQYF; V gene: TRBV2; D gene: TRBD2; clone size: few; J gene: TRBJ2-3
CDR3 DNA: TGTGCCAGCAGCGTCCGGGACAGGCTATTGGGGGAGCAGTACTTC; CDR3 protein: CASSVRDRLLGEQYF; V gene: TRBV9; D gene: TRBD1; clone size: few; J gene: TRBJ2-7
CDR3 DNA: TGCAGTGCCGTCAGGGGGCCCTACGAGCAGTACTTC; CDR3 protein: CSAVRGPYEQYF; V gene: TRBV20-1; D gene: TRBD1; clone size: -; J gene: TRBJ2-7